This T cell receptor (beta chain) was sequenced in a study of shared clonotypes between healthy human individuals. Study information: Donors were a couple of women and a few men aged 18 to 49. Study observations and caveats: A small donor pool kept down the genetic and exposure-history diversity that was represented. The study generally estimated greater richness for naive than memory subsets.

Note on this clone: What it binds is not known.

Deep was the level used in running the assay. Using immunoSEQ multiplex PCR, the repertoire was profiled, and TCRdb retains in-frame clones only, with some absent. Of approximately 530,000 clones in the sample, around 96% were seen once. Trimming took 5 bases from V and 2 from J, leaving 14 bases between them. In germline, CDR1 is SGHNT, CDR2 YYREEE (reference sequence). The CDR3 totals 14 residues. The receptor was isolated from a woman in her thirties in good health. Sequences were obtained from naive CD4+ T cells sorted from blood. Sample subset: CD45RA+ positively selected. V is TRBV5-4 and J is TRBJ2-7; D call uncertain. Here the CDR3 reads CASRQEPGTYEQYF. The CDR3 nucleotides are TGTGCCAGCAGGCAGGAGCCCGGCACCTACGAGCAGTACTTC.